These T cell receptor beta chains were read from a single sample in a study of blood T cell repertoires in COVID-19. TCRdb's copy holds only in-frame clones and misses some; the assay was immunoSEQ multiplex PCR. There are 170,000 or so clones in the sample; roughly nine tenths occur only once, and over 7% lies in the top ten. Sequencing used PBMCs or T cells enriched from blood (not recorded which). These receptors were obtained from a woman between 45 and 65 years old who had recovered from COVID-19. CDR3s include the opening cysteine and the closing phenylalanine or tryptophan. Fields, in order: V gene, J gene, D gene, clone size, CDR3 DNA, CDR3 protein. The D gene is left open where the match is weak. Clone size is given for some rows only: seen once, a few or many times, or a class if the clone is expanded.

v_gene: TRBV2
j_gene: TRBJ1-6
d_gene: NA
abundance: NA
CDR3nt: TGTGCCAGCAAGGGGGATCTAGGGTCACCCCTCCACTTT
CDR3aa: CASKGDLGSPLHF

v_gene: TRBV7-9
j_gene: TRBJ1-1
d_gene: TRBD1
abundance: NA
CDR3nt: TGTGCCAGCAGCTTAGGGACAGGGGGGAACACTGAAGCTTTCTTT
CDR3aa: CASSLGTGGNTEAFF

v_gene: TRBV21-1
j_gene: TRBJ2-1
d_gene: NA
abundance: NA
CDR3nt: TGTGCCAGCAGCAAAGTTAGAGGGAGGGCGGGCAATGAGCAGTTCTTC
CDR3aa: CASSKVRGRAGNEQFF

v_gene: TRBV7-3
j_gene: TRBJ2-3
d_gene: NA
abundance: NA
CDR3nt: TGTGCCAGCAGCCCCGGGACACTCACAGATACGCAGTATTTT
CDR3aa: CASSPGTLTDTQYF

v_gene: TRBV2
j_gene: TRBJ1-3
d_gene: TRBD1
abundance: NA
CDR3nt: TGTGCCAGCAGTGTTCGACAGGGGGCTGGAAACACCATATATTTT
CDR3aa: CASSVRQGAGNTIYF

v_gene: TRBV3-1/TRBV3-2
j_gene: TRBJ1-1
d_gene: TRBD1
abundance: NA
CDR3nt: TGTGCCAGCAGCCCCTGGACAGGGGGGGACACTGAAGCTTTCTTT
CDR3aa: CASSPWTGGDTEAFF

v_gene: TRBV6-2/TRBV6-3
j_gene: TRBJ2-7
d_gene: TRBD2
abundance: NA
CDR3nt: TGTGCCAGCAGTTACGACGGACTAGCGGGGCTGGGGGAGTACTTC
CDR3aa: CASSYDGLAGLGEYF

v_gene: TRBV27
j_gene: TRBJ1-5
d_gene: TRBD1
abundance: NA
CDR3nt: TGTGCCAGCAGTACCAACAGGGGGCGCGATCAGCCCCAGCATTTT
CDR3aa: CASSTNRGRDQPQHF

v_gene: TRBV28
j_gene: TRBJ2-1
d_gene: TRBD1
abundance: NA
CDR3nt: TGTGCCAGCAGTTCTCCGTTTAGGGGGCTGAACAATGAGCAGTTCTTC
CDR3aa: CASSSPFRGLNNEQFF

v_gene: TRBV9
j_gene: TRBJ2-5
d_gene: TRBD1
abundance: NA
CDR3nt: TGTGCCAGCAGCGTCCGGGACAGGGTCCAAGAGACCCAGTACTTC
CDR3aa: CASSVRDRVQETQYF

v_gene: TRBV18
j_gene: TRBJ2-1
d_gene: TRBD1
abundance: NA
CDR3nt: TGTGCCAGCTCACCACCGGGGATAGGGGGCCCAGAGCAGTTCTTC
CDR3aa: CASSPPGIGGPEQFF

v_gene: TRBV10-3
j_gene: TRBJ2-1
d_gene: TRBD1
abundance: NA
CDR3nt: TGTGCCAACTCCCCCGGGACAGGATTAGGTGAGCAGTTCTTC
CDR3aa: CANSPGTGLGEQFF

v_gene: TRBV9
j_gene: TRBJ2-7
d_gene: NA
abundance: NA
CDR3nt: TGTGCCAGCAGCGTACTCTACGAGCAGTACTTC
CDR3aa: CASSVLYEQYF

v_gene: TRBV15
j_gene: TRBJ2-7
d_gene: TRBD2
abundance: NA
CDR3nt: TGTGCCACCAGCAGAGGACTAGCGGGCGTCTACGAGCAGTACTTC
CDR3aa: CATSRGLAGVYEQYF

v_gene: TRBV4-1
j_gene: TRBJ2-7
d_gene: NA
abundance: NA
CDR3nt: TGCGCCAGCAGCCAAGAACCCGGGACATCCTACGAGCAGTACTTC
CDR3aa: CASSQEPGTSYEQYF

v_gene: TRBV5-1
j_gene: TRBJ1-5
d_gene: NA
abundance: NA
CDR3nt: TGCGCCAGCAGCTTGGGGGCAGGTAATAGCAATCAGCCCCAGCATTTT
CDR3aa: CASSLGAGNSNQPQHF

v_gene: TRBV4-1
j_gene: TRBJ1-1
d_gene: NA
abundance: once
CDR3nt: TGCGCCAGCAGCCAAGGAGGGGGAATTTGGACTGAAGCTTTCTTT
CDR3aa: CASSQGGGIWTEAFF

v_gene: TRBV6-1
j_gene: TRBJ2-7
d_gene: TRBD2
abundance: NA
CDR3nt: TGTGCCAGCAGTGAAACTAGCGGGAGTCCCTACGAGCAGTACTTC
CDR3aa: CASSETSGSPYEQYF

v_gene: TRBV10-3
j_gene: TRBJ1-3
d_gene: NA
abundance: NA
CDR3nt: TGTGCCATCAGTGAGGAAGGACAGTACAGCTCTGGAAACACCATATATTTT
CDR3aa: CAISEEGQYSSGNTIYF

v_gene: TRBV19
j_gene: TRBJ1-2
d_gene: TRBD1
abundance: NA
CDR3nt: TGTGCCAGTTTGGAGCGGACAGGGGGCGGGTCTGGCTACACCTTC
CDR3aa: CASLERTGGGSGYTF

v_gene: TRBV5-1
j_gene: TRBJ2-1
d_gene: TRBD2
abundance: NA
CDR3nt: TGCGCCAGCAGCTTGGGAGCGGGAGAATGGTTCTTC
CDR3aa: CASSLGAGEWFF

v_gene: TRBV18
j_gene: TRBJ2-1
d_gene: TRBD1
abundance: NA
CDR3nt: TGTGCCAGCTCACCGGGGACAGGGAGGAATGAGCAGTTCTTC
CDR3aa: CASSPGTGRNEQFF

v_gene: TRBV7-2
j_gene: TRBJ2-7
d_gene: TRBD2
abundance: NA
CDR3nt: TGTGCCAGCAGCTCGCTGGGACTAGCGGGAGTAGAGCAGTACTTC
CDR3aa: CASSSLGLAGVEQYF

v_gene: TRBV19
j_gene: TRBJ1-3
d_gene: TRBD1
abundance: NA
CDR3nt: TGTGCCAGTAGGACACCAGGGGGTCGTCTCGGAAACACCATATATTTT
CDR3aa: CASRTPGGRLGNTIYF

v_gene: TRBV6-5
j_gene: TRBJ1-1
d_gene: TRBD1
abundance: NA
CDR3nt: TGTGCCAGCAGTTACTCGACAGGGGCAACGAACACTGAAGCTTTCTTT
CDR3aa: CASSYSTGATNTEAFF

v_gene: TRBV2
j_gene: TRBJ2-7
d_gene: TRBD1
abundance: NA
CDR3nt: TGTGCCAGCAGTGTCCCGGGACAGGGAGGCCACGAGCAGTACTTC
CDR3aa: CASSVPGQGGHEQYF

v_gene: TRBV10-3
j_gene: TRBJ1-2
d_gene: NA
abundance: NA
CDR3nt: TGTGCCATCACTGGGGACATCAACTATGGCTACACCTTC
CDR3aa: CAITGDINYGYTF

v_gene: TRBV7-8
j_gene: TRBJ2-1
d_gene: NA
abundance: NA
CDR3nt: TGTGCCAGCAGCTCACGGGCGGGGCTAGGTTACAATGAGCAGTTCTTC
CDR3aa: CASSSRAGLGYNEQFF

v_gene: TRBV5-5
j_gene: TRBJ2-2
d_gene: NA
abundance: NA
CDR3nt: TGTGCCAGCAGTGAACAGCCAAACACCGGGGAGCTGTTTTTT
CDR3aa: CASSEQPNTGELFF

v_gene: TRBV29-1
j_gene: TRBJ2-7
d_gene: TRBD1
abundance: NA
CDR3nt: TGCAGCGTGGAACAGGGGGCGAAGTACTTC
CDR3aa: CSVEQGAKYF

v_gene: TRBV27
j_gene: TRBJ2-5
d_gene: NA
abundance: NA
CDR3nt: TGTGCCAGCAGTTTAGCCCCACCCCAGGGAGAGACCCAGTACTTC
CDR3aa: CASSLAPPQGETQYF

v_gene: TRBV9
j_gene: TRBJ1-1
d_gene: NA
abundance: NA
CDR3nt: TGTGCCAGCAGCCCCGAGTTTAAGATGACTGAAGCTTTCTTT
CDR3aa: CASSPEFKMTEAFF

v_gene: TRBV28
j_gene: TRBJ1-1
d_gene: NA
abundance: once
CDR3nt: TGTGCCAGCAGCCCCCCAGGGTTAGGTCGGAACACTGAAGCTTTCTTT
CDR3aa: CASSPPGLGRNTEAFF

v_gene: TRBV6-5
j_gene: TRBJ1-6
d_gene: TRBD1
abundance: NA
CDR3nt: TGTGCCAGCAAGGAGGGGGCTGATTCACCCCTCCACTTT
CDR3aa: CASKEGADSPLHF

v_gene: TRBV27
j_gene: TRBJ1-3
d_gene: TRBD1
abundance: once
CDR3nt: TGTGCCAGCAGTTTAGCTGACAGGGGAAGCGAAAACACCATATATTTT
CDR3aa: CASSLADRGSENTIYF

v_gene: TRBV12-3/TRBV12-4
j_gene: TRBJ1-3
d_gene: NA
abundance: NA
CDR3nt: TGTGCCAGCAGTTTGAGCTCTGGAAACACCATATATTTT
CDR3aa: CASSLSSGNTIYF

v_gene: TRBV4-2
j_gene: TRBJ2-7
d_gene: NA
abundance: NA
CDR3nt: TGTGCCAGCAGCCAAGATCTAAGCGGATACTACGAGCAGTACTTC
CDR3aa: CASSQDLSGYYEQYF

v_gene: TRBV19
j_gene: TRBJ1-6
d_gene: NA
abundance: once
CDR3nt: TGTGCCAGTAGTCATCTTCCGCCGGATTCACCCCTCCACTTT
CDR3aa: CASSHLPPDSPLHF

v_gene: TRBV28
j_gene: TRBJ2-5
d_gene: NA
abundance: NA
CDR3nt: TGTGCCAGCTCAGGGACAAGCATAATTCAAGAGACCCAGTACTTC
CDR3aa: CASSGTSIIQETQYF

v_gene: TRBV27
j_gene: TRBJ2-7
d_gene: TRBD1
abundance: NA
CDR3nt: TGTGCCAGCTCCGACCGGACAGGGCTGGGTGAGCAGTACTTC
CDR3aa: CASSDRTGLGEQYF

v_gene: TRBV13
j_gene: TRBJ2-7
d_gene: NA
abundance: few
CDR3nt: TGTGCCAGCAGACCTCGATGGGCTAGCGAACCCTACGAGCAGTACTTC
CDR3aa: CASRPRWASEPYEQYF

v_gene: TRBV19
j_gene: TRBJ1-2
d_gene: TRBD1
abundance: NA
CDR3nt: TGTGCCAGTAGCCCGGGACAGGGTGGAAACTATGGCTACACCTTC
CDR3aa: CASSPGQGGNYGYTF

v_gene: TRBV6-5
j_gene: TRBJ2-7
d_gene: TRBD1
abundance: NA
CDR3nt: TGTGCCAGCAGTTCTAGCTGGGACAGACAAAAGCAGTACTTC
CDR3aa: CASSSSWDRQKQYF

v_gene: TRBV18
j_gene: TRBJ2-1
d_gene: NA
abundance: NA
CDR3nt: TGTGCCAGCTCAGAGCTAGAATCGGGTGAGCAGTTCTTC
CDR3aa: CASSELESGEQFF

v_gene: TRBV9
j_gene: TRBJ2-2
d_gene: TRBD2
abundance: once
CDR3nt: TGTGCCAGCACGTCACTAGCGGGAGGCACCGGGGAGCTGTTTTTT
CDR3aa: CASTSLAGGTGELFF

v_gene: TRBV28
j_gene: TRBJ1-2
d_gene: NA
abundance: NA
CDR3nt: TGTGCCAGCAGGGGGAGGGGAGTACCAGCTAACTATGGCTACACCTTC
CDR3aa: CASRGRGVPANYGYTF

v_gene: TRBV18
j_gene: TRBJ1-2
d_gene: NA
abundance: once
CDR3nt: TGTGCCAGCTCACCAAACAGGATGGCGAACTATGGCTACACCTTC
CDR3aa: CASSPNRMANYGYTF

v_gene: TRBV5-6
j_gene: TRBJ2-7
d_gene: NA
abundance: NA
CDR3nt: TGTGCCAGCAGCTTGTGGGCACTGCGCTACGAGCAGTACTTC
CDR3aa: CASSLWALRYEQYF

v_gene: TRBV27
j_gene: TRBJ2-2
d_gene: NA
abundance: few
CDR3nt: TGTGCCAGCAGCCGACTTGCCGGGGAGCTGTTTTTT
CDR3aa: CASSRLAGELFF

v_gene: TRBV7-9
j_gene: TRBJ2-7
d_gene: NA
abundance: NA
CDR3nt: TGTGCCAGCAGCATAGGGACAAGCTACGAGCAGTACTTC
CDR3aa: CASSIGTSYEQYF

v_gene: TRBV6-5
j_gene: TRBJ1-1
d_gene: NA
abundance: NA
CDR3nt: TGTGCCAGCAGTTACTCGAAAGACAGTTGGGCTTTCTTT
CDR3aa: CASSYSKDSWAFF

v_gene: TRBV19
j_gene: TRBJ1-1
d_gene: NA
abundance: NA
CDR3nt: TGTGTCAGTAGGGGAAGACAGTTTGAAGCTTTCTTT
CDR3aa: CVSRGRQFEAFF

v_gene: TRBV6-5
j_gene: TRBJ1-3
d_gene: NA
abundance: NA
CDR3nt: TGTGCCAGCAACTCGGGACTGCCGTCTGGAAACACCATATATTTT
CDR3aa: CASNSGLPSGNTIYF

v_gene: TRBV6-2/TRBV6-3
j_gene: TRBJ2-1
d_gene: TRBD2
abundance: once
CDR3nt: TGTGCCAGCAGTTCCGGGACTAGCGGGTCCAATGAGCAGTTCTTC
CDR3aa: CASSSGTSGSNEQFF